The rows below give T cell receptor beta chains drawn from one sample of a study of T cell responses to AZD1222 COVID-19 vaccine. The data were produced by immunoSEQ multiplex PCR, yet TCRdb's version contains in-frame clones alone and is incomplete. The sample lists about 180,000 clones, 70% to 90% seen once, with around 10% in the top ten. This specimen was peripheral blood, taken 28 days after the second AZD1222 dose. The receptors derive from an adult who received the AZD1222 COVID-19 vaccine. CDR3s include the opening cysteine and the closing phenylalanine or tryptophan. The D gene is left open where the match is weak. A clone size is listed for some rows: how often the clone was seen (once, few, many), or a class if it is expanded.

len	d_gene	v_gene	abundance	j_gene	CDR3aa	CDR3nt
14	NA	TRBV5-1	NA	TRBJ1-5	CASSLNGGPQPQHF	TGCGCCAGCAGCTTAAACGGTGGGCCCCAGCCCCAGCATTTT
15	NA	TRBV9	NA	TRBJ2-1	CASSPHLDLNNEQFF	TGTGCCAGCAGCCCCCATCTAGACCTTAACAATGAGCAGTTCTTC
11	NA	TRBV3-1/TRBV3-2	NA	TRBJ2-7	CASSSRYEQYF	TGTGCCAGCAGCTCCCGTTACGAGCAGTACTTC
11	NA	TRBV10-3	NA	TRBJ2-7	CAISMMYEQYF	TGTGCCATCAGCATGATGTACGAGCAGTACTTC
13	NA	TRBV28	NA	TRBJ1-1	CASSRRVYAEAFF	TGTGCCAGCAGTCGTAGGGTCTACGCTGAAGCTTTCTTT
14	NA	TRBV9	NA	TRBJ1-1	CASSVATRGGEAFF	TGTGCCAGCAGCGTAGCTACAAGGGGAGGTGAAGCTTTCTTT
17	NA	TRBV4-2	once	TRBJ1-2	CASSQVSGRTANYGYTF	TGTGCCAGCAGCCAAGTCTCAGGGAGGACAGCTAACTATGGCTACACCTTC
15	NA	TRBV6-4	once	TRBJ2-7	CASSRVVRRAYEQYF	TGTGCCAGCAGTCGGGTGGTCAGGAGGGCCTACGAGCAGTACTTC
11	NA	TRBV12-3/TRBV12-4	once	TRBJ1-1	CASRNSAEAFF	TGTGCCAGCAGAAACAGCGCTGAAGCTTTCTTT
12	TRBD1	TRBV28	NA	TRBJ2-7	CASSDIRGQGRF	TGTGCCAGCAGTGATATTAGGGGACAGGGTCGTTTC
14	NA	TRBV10-3	NA	TRBJ2-5	CAISGNKGQETQYF	TGTGCCATCAGTGGGAACAAGGGCCAAGAGACCCAGTACTTC
14	NA	TRBV11-3	NA	TRBJ2-1	CASSPGRSYNEQFF	TGTGCCAGCAGCCCCGGCCGCTCCTACAATGAGCAGTTCTTC
15	TRBD1	TRBV6-1	NA	TRBJ1-5	CASSETGGGNQPQHF	TGTGCCAGCAGTGAAACAGGGGGCGGCAATCAGCCCCAGCATTTT
12	NA	TRBV5-5	NA	TRBJ2-3	CASSLDLDTQYF	TGTGCCAGCAGCTTGGACTTAGATACGCAGTATTTT
12	NA	TRBV12-3/TRBV12-4	NA	TRBJ2-2	CASSLPAGELFF	TGTGCCAGCAGTCTGCCGGCCGGGGAGCTGTTTTTT
17	TRBD2	TRBV5-1	NA	TRBJ2-1	CASSLGPRRGAINEQFF	TGCGCCAGCAGCTTGGGACCCCGGCGGGGGGCAATAAATGAGCAGTTCTTC
14	TRBD1	TRBV5-1	NA	TRBJ1-1	CASSFRTGDTEAFF	TGCGCCAGCAGCTTTCGAACAGGGGATACTGAAGCTTTCTTT
16	NA	TRBV7-3	NA	TRBJ1-1	CASSNSGGAMNTEAFF	TGTGCCAGCAGCAACTCCGGGGGGGCAATGAACACTGAAGCTTTCTTT
12	TRBD1	TRBV6-5	NA	TRBJ2-7	CASSRQGYEQYF	TGTGCCAGCAGCCGACAGGGTTACGAGCAGTACTTC
16	NA	TRBV23-1	NA	TRBJ1-1	CASSHPWSGQNTEAFF	TGCGCCAGCAGTCACCCGTGGTCAGGCCAGAACACTGAAGCTTTCTTT